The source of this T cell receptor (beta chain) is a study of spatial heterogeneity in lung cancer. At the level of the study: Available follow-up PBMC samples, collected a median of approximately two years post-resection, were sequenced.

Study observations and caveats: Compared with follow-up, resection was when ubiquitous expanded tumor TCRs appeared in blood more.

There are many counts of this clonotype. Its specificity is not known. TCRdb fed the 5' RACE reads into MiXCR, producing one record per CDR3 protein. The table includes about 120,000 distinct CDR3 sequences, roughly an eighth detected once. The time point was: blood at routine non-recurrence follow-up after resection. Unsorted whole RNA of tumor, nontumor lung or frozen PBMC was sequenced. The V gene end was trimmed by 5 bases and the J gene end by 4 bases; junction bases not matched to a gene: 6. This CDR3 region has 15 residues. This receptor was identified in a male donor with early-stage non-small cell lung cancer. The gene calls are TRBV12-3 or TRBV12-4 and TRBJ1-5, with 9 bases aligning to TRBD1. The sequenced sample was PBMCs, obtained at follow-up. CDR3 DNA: TGTGCCAGCAGTCCTGGGACAGGGCGGAATCAGCCCCAGCATTTT. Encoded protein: CASSPGTGRNQPQHF.